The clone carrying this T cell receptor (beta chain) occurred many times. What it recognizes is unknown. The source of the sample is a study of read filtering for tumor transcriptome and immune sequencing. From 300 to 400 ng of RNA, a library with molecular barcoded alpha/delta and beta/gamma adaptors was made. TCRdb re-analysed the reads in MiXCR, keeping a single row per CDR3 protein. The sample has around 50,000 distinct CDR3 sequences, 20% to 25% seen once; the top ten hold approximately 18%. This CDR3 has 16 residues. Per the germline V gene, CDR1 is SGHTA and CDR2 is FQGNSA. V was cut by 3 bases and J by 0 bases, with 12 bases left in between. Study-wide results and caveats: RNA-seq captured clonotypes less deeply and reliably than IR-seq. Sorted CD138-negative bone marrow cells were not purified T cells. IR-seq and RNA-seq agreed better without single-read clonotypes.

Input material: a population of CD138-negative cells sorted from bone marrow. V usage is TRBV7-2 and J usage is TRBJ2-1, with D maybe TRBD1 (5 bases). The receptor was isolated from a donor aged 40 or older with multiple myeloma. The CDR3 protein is CASSFLDSRSYNEQFF. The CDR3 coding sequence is TGTGCCAGCAGCTTTCTAGACAGTCGCTCCTACAATGAGCAGTTCTTC.